The text below deals with one TCR beta chain. Its cognate antigen has yet to be identified. The sample holds no much larger clone one base away, and base qualities are not on file. In total, just over 650 healthy bone marrow donors made up the cohort. All cohort members were sampled while nominally healthy, although unrecorded immune exposures were likely present. The donor was CMV seronegative and belonged to the group of more than 300 seronegative cohort members. Each donor provided a peripheral blood sample, and peripheral blood mononuclear cells were used for TCR beta sequencing. Genomic DNA was extracted from the blood cell samples with the Qiagen DNeasy Blood Extraction Kit. This sample was taken from a study of cytomegalovirus exposure and HLA in healthy donors (TCRdb year 2017). Describing the broader study: An earlier analysis of approximately 600 of the donors reported about 250 Gb of sequence data and around 110 million unique TCR beta sequences from approximately 180 million T cells. Roughly 320 gigabases of sequencing data and around 85 million unique TCR sequences made up an early release that covered approximately 650 HLA-typed donors. Of the roughly 400 genotyped donors, 65% to 90% fell in the genetic ancestry cluster associated with self-reported Caucasian donors. The study aimed to test whether cataloging public T cell receptors could reveal signatures of past pathogen exposure. The study profiled the T cell repertoires of some 610 subjects by immunosequencing and related them to cytomegalovirus serostatus. In addition to the first cohort of approximately 670 subjects, a separate validation cohort of 120 different subjects was used. To predict cytomegalovirus infection status, the study brought together high-throughput TCR immunosequencing, statistical association of individual TCRs with disease status, and machine learning. A later analysis re-examined previously published TCR beta repertoires from hundreds of donors and added high-resolution HLA genotyping to investigate patterns of TCR occurrence. Rather than drawing on any new phenotypic data, the later analysis identified candidate immune exposures from TCR beta sequences and the way those sequences occurred across donors. In an earlier analysis of roughly 540 of the donors, high-throughput TCR beta sequencing was used to judge whether each TCR beta V gene segment behaved as functional or pseudogenic. Donor age, sex, ethnicity and CMV serostatus were compiled alongside the repertoire data. A later genetic analysis used genome-wide SNP genotypes for about 65% of the 666 donors, treating that subset as a discovery cohort. All discovery cohort repertoires had been generated on a single sequencing platform. Class I and class II HLA loci were covered by the typing at four-digit resolution. Typing coverage differed by locus: A, B, C, DRB1 and DQB1 were typed in roughly 620-630 donors, DQA1 in about 510, DPA1 in around 580, and DPB1 in just under 480. Several DR-DQ haplotypes were handled as single units for association and clustering because linkage in the cohort was strong. Among about 410 genotyped donors of the cohort, an average of roughly 230,000 unique TCR beta nucleotide sequences was sequenced per donor, of which 15% to 20% were non-productive. Beyond this particular receptor, the publication reports: Compared with the roughly 670-donor mean, donors in an Asian-associated ancestry cluster had fewer N-insertions in productive TCRs, according to a later genetic analysis. Cytomegalovirus status was reported to be diagnosed by the classifier with high specificity and sensitivity in both the original and validation cohorts. In a later analysis, TCR association rates were found to vary across HLA loci, with the most associated TCRs seen for DRB1 alleles and the fewest for HLA-C alleles. Because some donors lacked HLA typing at each locus, the association tests relied only on the typed subset. Some IMGT-functional V segments, including TRBV6-2 and TRBV6-3, could not be told apart with the 87-base-pair reads, so those segments were excluded. It was suggested by the authors that the approach could potentially be generalized to other disease states and immunological phenotypes. A further reported finding was that TCR beta sequences accurately predicted the HLA-A and HLA-B alleles for most subjects in the first cohort. A cluster of highly shared sequence variants was judged likely to represent a technical artifact of the sequencing pipeline. Roughly uniform sequencing depth across donors was assumed in presence/absence analyses, although this assumption may not hold. The only immune exposure information available for the cohort was CMV serostatus. In this cohort, only TCR beta chains were sequenced, and detectable features were limited by the absence of alpha or paired-chain data. In an earlier analysis of 587 of the donors, most TCR beta V segments appeared in productive rearrangements about 87% or about 30% of the time, broadly matching IMGT annotations. In vitro tests confirmed that three of the cytomegalovirus-associated TCR beta chains recognize cytomegalovirus antigens. Most TCR sequences were observed very rarely across donors, whereas some public TCRs were present in many individuals. Correlated functional status among segregating V segments might reflect linkage disequilibrium, but an unknown experimental factor could not be ruled out. An association between a missense DCLRE1C variant and V-gene and J-gene trimming of TCR beta chains was found in a later genetic analysis and replicated in an independent cohort. A total of some 180 TCR beta chains were listed by the study as associated with cytomegalovirus. Strong co-occurrence of HLA alleles, especially DR and DQ, made assigning TCR associations to individual alleles difficult. At a false discovery rate of 0.05, a later analysis linked 16,951 TCR beta sequences to specific HLA alleles. Compared with equally common non-associated chains, HLA-associated TCR beta chains in a later analysis were more clonally expanded and had lower generation probabilities. In a later analysis, several top co-occurrence clusters were reported to appear linked to parvovirus B19, influenza, CMV and Epstein-Barr virus. In a later analysis, most CMV-associated TCR beta chains were found to appear HLA-restricted, with HLA associations seemingly driven largely by CMV exposure. About 15 rarely observed V segments, including chromosome 9 orphons, were excluded from the earlier analysis of almost 600 of the donors because counts were too low.

The protocol used for the library was the immunoSEQ multiplex PCR assay. For the multiplex PCR, a mixture combining 60 forward primers for TCR Vbeta segments and 13 reverse primers for TCR Jbeta segments was used. A multiplex PCR assay on genomic DNA amplified the CDR3 region of rearranged TCR beta genes. On the Illumina HiSeq System, the amplified TCR beta libraries were sequenced as 87-base-pair reads. The authors' pipeline ran thus. Across the roughly 640 repertoires, a later analysis counted 60 million to 90 million unique TCR beta chains, some 11 million of which were shared by at least two donors. Raw reads were error-corrected and collapsed into unique sequences with a nearest-neighbor algorithm that merged closely related sequences to remove PCR and sequencing errors. CDR3 sequences were aligned to IMGT reference sequences to assign V, D and J gene segments. Each retained sequence needed at least a six-nucleotide match to both a V gene segment and a J gene segment. Rearrangements were called productive when the CDR3 lacked stop codons and stayed in frame with V and J; all others were non-productive. Following IMGT convention, CDR3 was defined as the stretch from the second conserved V-encoded cysteine up to the conserved J-encoded phenylalanine. In an earlier analysis of roughly 580 of the donors, sequences lacking an unambiguous match to a single V gene segment were excluded. An earlier analysis of almost 600 of the donors classified V segments as functional when productive rearrangements were above 56.7% and as segregating when the standard deviation between donors was above 5%. A statistical classification framework was built for diagnosing cytomegalovirus status from the catalog of TCR beta chain sequences. V and J gene assignment, in a later analysis, came from comparing TCR nucleotide sequences with IMGT/GENE-DB human TR gene sequences. In a later analysis, CDR3 sequences and most-parsimonious VDJ recombination scenarios were assigned using the TCRdist pipeline. A later analysis defined each TCR beta chain by its CDR3 amino acid sequence plus V-gene family, and excluded reads lacking a unique V-gene family. To address suspected cross-contamination and a sequencing artifact, a later analysis removed roughly 640 highly shared, low-generation-probability nucleotide sequences. A later analysis calculated a clonal expansion index for each public chain from normalized within-repertoire ranks of inferred template counts. A later analysis computed generation probabilities with a VDJ recombination model fitted to out-of-frame rearrangements, and checked the results against IGoR. Hypergeometric tests were used in a later analysis to score TCR-TCR, TCR-HLA and TCR-CMV co-occurrence, with a repertoire-size bias correction applied to the TCR pairs. To estimate false discovery rates, a later analysis permuted the HLA or CMV assignments 20 times. In a later analysis, co-occurring TCRs were grouped using DBSCAN, and TCRdist sequence similarity was added for clustering within HLA-allele-positive subsets. Co-occurrence clustering excluded repertoires with fewer than 30,000 or more than 120,000 public chains, plus five with anomalous nucleotide sharing. In TCRdb, the immuneACCESS table is reduced to in-frame sequences with V and J assigned. These tables do not hold every clone; where another copy was compared, an unresolved V gene accounts for under half, and the others remain unexplained. V, J and clone size are those of that table, while D and trimming were read from the DNA. The sample table holds roughly 200,000 clones, of which less than 90% were seen once. 0.25% to 0.4% of the sample comes from the top ten.

According to the germline V gene, CDR1 reads ENHRY and CDR2 reads SYGVKD. Taken from cysteine to phenylalanine, the CDR3 has 16 residues. Just CDR3 DNA is preserved here, 48 bases in frame from base 1. From V the trimming removes 7 bases and from J it removes 3 bases, while the gene matches leave 11 bases of the junction unaccounted for. This receptor was obtained from a woman in her 30s in good health and CMV-seronegative. The receptor chain draws on TRBV10-3 and TRBJ2-1; 8 middle bases align to TRBD2. Sequenced material: PBMCs. The CDR3 amino acid sequence is: CAINGLPTSGYNEQFF. The sequence in DNA is TGTGCCATCAACGGCTTACCAACTAGCGGCTACAATGAGCAGTTCTTC.